This record concerns one TCR beta chain sequence. Its antigen is unknown. No much larger clonotype is one base removed from it; base qualities were not supplied. Looking up the germline V gene yields CDR1 ENHRY and CDR2 SYGVKD. From its cysteine to its phenylalanine, the CDR3 spans 13 amino acids. Left in the record is the CDR3 DNA by itself, 39 bases read in frame from the first base. Trimming takes 11 bases from V and 3 bases from J, and the germline ends sit 13 bases apart. Libraries were made using 5' RACE. For sequencing, a NextSeq 500 was employed. Unique molecular identifiers were attached to individual cDNA molecules in the TCR library protocol so that sequencing error and PCR bias could be corrected. Both TCR alpha and beta chains were sequenced, and tight co-correlation was observed between alpha and beta sequence abundances in each sample. On the study's bioinformatics: Decombinator V4 was used to annotate TCR sequences for V gene, J gene and CDR3. TCRs were defined as expanded if a significant change between any two time points was detected under a Poisson model with p below 0.0001. TCR abundances were normalised to the total number of TCRs sequenced per sample and expressed as counts per million. MAIT TCRs were defined by TRAV1-2 paired with TRAJ12, TRAJ20 or TRAJ33, and iNKT TCRs by TRAV10 paired with TRAJ18. VDJdb, accessed on 1 November 2021, was searched for TCRs annotated for CMV, EBV and SARS-CoV-2, and TCRs annotated for more than one antigen were excluded. The public reads were run again by TCRdb, first through fastp at Q25 and then through MiXCR, and only productive beta chains were kept. Each entry merges the rows of one CDR3 protein and shows their most common DNA and genes. The V and J calls follow TCRdb's processing rather than the paper's. The sample table holds 98,000 or so distinct CDR3 sequences, of which roughly 12% were seen once. The ten largest clones add up to approximately 4.4% of the sample.

The record originates from a study of early T cells in non-severe SARS-CoV-2 infection (dated by TCRdb to about 2021). Regarding the research as a whole: Because TCR sequencing was done on bulk RNA from unsorted whole blood, the alpha and beta chains could not be paired.

Study-level results and caveats: VDJdb matching was skewed toward anti-spike CD8 responses and likely underestimated virus-specific expansions by missing private and CD4 specificities.

Set within a cohort of healthcare workers in London, UK, this nested case-control study involved weekly PCR testing of nasopharyngeal swabs along with blood sampling. Healthcare workers were recruited during the week of the UK lockdown, between 23 and 31 March 2020, and followed weekly for up to roughly 15 weeks. The rearrangement joined TRBV10-3 to TRBJ2-2; the D gene cannot be resolved reliably. This receptor was obtained from an adult who was a healthcare worker with PCR-confirmed SARS-CoV-2 infection or an uninfected control (not recorded which). Source: whole blood, taken at baseline. The nucleotide sequence is given as TGTGCCGGAAGGGCGCTGGACACCGGGGAGCTGTTTTTT. The encoded protein is CAGRALDTGELFF.